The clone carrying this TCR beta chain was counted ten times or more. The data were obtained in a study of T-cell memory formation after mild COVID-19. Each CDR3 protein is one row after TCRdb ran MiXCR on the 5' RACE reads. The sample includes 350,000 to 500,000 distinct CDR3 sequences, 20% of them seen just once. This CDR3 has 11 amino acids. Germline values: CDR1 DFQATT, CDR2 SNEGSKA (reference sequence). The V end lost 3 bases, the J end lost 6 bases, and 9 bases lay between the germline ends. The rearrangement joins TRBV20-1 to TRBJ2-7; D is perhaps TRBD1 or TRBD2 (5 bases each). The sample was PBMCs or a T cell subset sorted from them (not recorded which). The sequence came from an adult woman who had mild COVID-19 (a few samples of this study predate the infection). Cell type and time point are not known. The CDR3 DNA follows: TGCAGTGCTAGTTCGGGGCTCGAGCAGTACTTC. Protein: CSASSGLEQYF.